A selection of T cell receptor beta chains follows, all from one sample in a study of shared clonotypes between healthy human individuals. Method: immunoSEQ multiplex PCR; TCRdb's copy keeps in-frame clones and lacks some. The sample holds some 380,000 clones, approximately 96% seen once. Source material: memory CD8+ T cells sorted from blood. These TCRs come from a man aged 30 to 39 in good health. Each CDR3 is given with its conserved first and last residue. A D gene is named only where the DNA matches it firmly. A clone size is listed for some rows: how often the clone was seen (once, few, many), or a class if it is expanded.

. TRBJ2-2 TRBV6-4 . CASSDFETRNTGELFF TGTGCCAGCAGTGACTTTGAGACTAGGAACACCGGGGAGCTGTTTTTT
TRBD1 TRBJ1-5 TRBV6-4 . CASSDSQGRDRGFQAGQPQHF TGTGCCAGCAGTGACTCGCAGGGTAGGGACAGGGGGTTCCAAGCGGGTCAGCCCCAGCATTTT
TRBD2 TRBJ2-1 TRBV7-3 . CASSLLGETSGSDNEQFF TGTGCCAGCAGCTTATTGGGGGAAACTAGCGGGAGCGACAATGAGCAGTTCTTC
. TRBJ1-5 TRBV5-1 . CASSLARGSQPQHF TGCGCCAGCAGCTTGGCCCGGGGCAGTCAGCCCCAGCATTTT
. TRBJ1-5 TRBV30 once CAWSVPAGNQPQHF TGTGCCTGGAGTGTACCGGCAGGGAATCAGCCCCAGCATTTT
. TRBJ1-5 TRBV6-1 . CASSGGGGTLRPQHF TGTGCCAGCAGTGGGGGAGGGGGTACGCTTCGGCCCCAGCATTTT
TRBD1 TRBJ1-1 TRBV28 . CASSFPGGNTEAFF TGTGCCAGCAGTTTCCCAGGGGGAAACACTGAAGCTTTCTTT
TRBD2 TRBJ2-7 TRBV5-4 . CASSWVGASGMNYEQYF TGTGCCAGCAGCTGGGTTGGGGCTAGCGGGATGAACTACGAGCAGTACTTC
. TRBJ2-1 TRBV27 . CASSHWGGQSSGYNEQFF TGTGCCAGCAGTCATTGGGGAGGACAATCGAGTGGGTACAATGAGCAGTTCTTC
. TRBJ2-7 TRBV7-2 . CASSTYPNEQYF TGTGCCAGCAGCACGTACCCTAACGAGCAGTACTTC
. TRBJ2-3 TRBV27 . CASSLPPGGSTDTQYF TGTGCCAGCAGTTTACCGCCTGGGGGTTCCACAGATACGCAGTATTTT
TRBD2 TRBJ2-2 TRBV4-2 . CASSQVGRERGGELFF TGTGCCAGCAGCCAAGTCGGGCGGGAGCGCGGCGGGGAGCTGTTTTTT
. TRBJ2-1 TRBV7-2 . CASSFSGASSYNEQFF TGTGCCAGCAGCTTTAGCGGAGCGAGCTCCTACAATGAGCAGTTCTTC
TRBD1 TRBJ1-2 TRBV19 . CASSVRDRGSYGYTF TGTGCCAGTAGTGTCCGGGACAGGGGGAGCTATGGCTACACCTTC
TRBD1 TRBJ1-5 TRBV19 . CASSRTGGFQPQHF TGTGCCAGTAGTAGGACAGGGGGTTTTCAGCCCCAGCATTTT
. TRBJ2-1 TRBV10-3 . CAISRGTTYNEQFF TGTGCCATCAGCAGGGGAACAACCTACAATGAGCAGTTCTTC
. TRBJ1-5 TRBV4-1 . CASSQGERGANPQHF TGCGCCAGCAGCCAAGGGGAGAGAGGGGCGAATCCCCAGCATTTT